The 9 T cell receptor beta chains reported below all come from one sample, sequenced in a study of neurological immune-mediated disorders. TCRdb processed the 5' RACE reads anew with MiXCR; each CDR3 protein has one entry. Here the sample spans about 41,000 distinct CDR3 sequences, 13% to 15% being singletons. Specimen: CD4+ T cells from blood. The receptors stem from a woman aged 55 to 70 with HTLV-1-associated myelopathy (HAM/TSP).

This clonotype is termed medium-sized. The rearrangement links TRBV20-1 to TRBJ1-4; no clear D. Trimming stripped 0 bases from V and 5 bases from J, with 10 bases between. Germline CDR1 reads DFQATT; CDR2 reads SNEGSKA (reference sequence). This CDR3 has 14 residues. CDR3 DNA sequence: TGCAGTGCTAGAGATGACGGATCAAATGAAAAACTGTTTTTT. This encodes CSARDDGSNEKLFF.

This chain connects TRBV10-1 to TRBJ2-1, with TRBD1 matching over 8 bases. V dropped 2 bases and J dropped 9; count of bases not matched to a gene: 3. CDR3 size: 13 residues. CDR1 and CDR2 (germline): WNHNN, SYGVQD (reference sequence). CDR3 sequence reads: CASSEIGTGEQFF. Written as DNA, the CDR3 is TGCGCCAGCAGTGAGATCGGGACAGGTGAGCAGTTCTTC.

This clonotype has at least ten counts. This rearrangement joins TRBV20-1 to TRBJ2-7; tentatively, D is TRBD1 (5 bases). V gave up 4 bases and J gave up 3 bases, with 10 bases separating them. The CDR3 extends over 12 amino acids. Germline V gene data show CDR1 as DFQATT and CDR2 as SNEGSKA (reference sequence). DNA of the CDR3: TGCAGTGCTATGTTCAGGGTCTACGAGCAGTACTTC. Its translation: CSAMFRVYEQYF.

This clonotype was detected ten times or more. The V gene is TRBV6-5, the J gene TRBJ1-1; a weak D match, TRBD1 (6 bases). The germline V gene has CDR1 MNHEY and CDR2 SVGAGI. This CDR3 comprises 11 residues. V gave up 6 bases and J gave up 9 bases, with 11 bases separating them. The CDR3 is CASSTTGQAFF. The DNA for the CDR3 is TGTGCCAGCAGCACCACAGGGCAAGCTTTCTTT.

In its sample, this clonotype was seen many times. The chain uses TRBV20-1 and TRBJ1-4; 8 nucleotides agree with TRBD1. CDR1 is DFQATT, CDR2 SNEGSKA, per germline (reference sequence). Germline trimming cut 1 base from V and 8 bases from J; bases unmatched to any gene: 9. The CDR3 loop spans 15 amino acids. CDR3 amino acids: CSARGSQGAREKLFF. The CDR3 DNA follows: TGCAGTGCTAGAGGGAGTCAGGGGGCACGAGAAAAACTGTTTTTT.

Notes on this clonotype: The junction departs from the called germline gene at one end, perhaps through a read error. The chain carries TRBV7-8 and TRBJ2-3; D not resolved. This CDR3 contains 13 residues. Germline V gives CDR1 SGHVS, CDR2 FQNEAQ. CDR3 sequence (DNA): TGTGCCGGCAGCCCCCACCGGGCGGATACGCAGTATTTT. It is translated as CAGSPHRADTQYF. Full variable domain (missing parts from reference TRBV7-8 and TRBJ2-3): GAGVSQSPRYKVAKRGQDVALRCDPISGHVSLFWYQQALGQGPEFLTYFQNEAQLDKSGLPSDRFFAERPEGSVSTLKIQRTQQEDSAVYLCAGSPHRADTQYFGPGTRLTVL.

This clonotype has ten or more counts. The V call is TRBV20-1, the J call TRBJ1-6; no definite D call. Per germline, CDR1 DFQATT and CDR2 SNEGSKA (reference sequence). Deletions cut 1 base from V and 4 bases from J, with 5 bases between. This CDR3 region has 13 residues. DNA of the CDR3: TGCAGTGCTAGAGGCAGTTATAATTCACCCCTCCACTTT. The encoded protein is CSARGSYNSPLHF.

As regards this clonotype: Germline and junction disagree at one end, which may indicate a read error. The V and J genes are TRBV7-9 and TRBJ2-7; no clear D gene. CDR3 length: 13 residues. The germline gives CDR1 SEHNR, CDR2 FQNEAQ (reference sequence). The CDR3 bases are TGTGCCAGCAGCTTAGTGGTAAGCTACGAGCAGCACTTC. Translating it yields CASSLVVSYEQHF.

There are many counts of this clonotype. The chain carries TRBV20-1 and TRBJ2-1; D not certain. The germline CDR1 and CDR2 sequences are DFQATT and SNEGSKA (reference sequence). The CDR3 is made up of 14 amino acids. The ends were cut back, 4 bases at V and 0 bases at J, with 10 bases in the middle. CDR3 in amino acids: CSANWYRSYNEQFF. The CDR3 nucleotides are TGCAGTGCTAATTGGTACCGCTCCTACAATGAGCAGTTCTTC.